The T cell receptor beta chain under discussion was sequenced for a study of cytomegalovirus exposure and HLA in healthy donors. Study-wide results and caveats: It was shown in a later analysis that HLA-associated TCR beta chains were more clonally expanded than other, equally common chains.

Primers for the PCR totalled 60 Vbeta and 13 Jbeta. Sequencing used immunoSEQ multiplex PCR; TCRdb keeps in-frame clones, though not all of them. The data hold about 200,000 clones, with roughly four fifths observed a single time. Worth noting for this clone: Its target is not known.

The sequence was obtained from a girl aged 5 to 17 in good health and CMV-seronegative. The sample comprised PBMCs.

The DNA for the CDR3 is TGTGCCAGCAGCCCGTCGGGGAGCGGGAGCCGGATTGGTACGCAGTATTTT. Amino acid sequence: CASSPSGSGSRIGTQYF. This sequence joins TRBV27 and TRBJ2-3; TRBD2 aligns across 8 bases. This CDR3 region has 17 residues. V dropped 6 bases and J dropped 8; count of bases not matched to a gene: 19. Per germline, CDR1 MNHEY and CDR2 SMNVEV (reference sequence).